This TCR beta chain is drawn from a study of T cell responses to AZD1222 COVID-19 vaccine. Some clones are missing from TCRdb's copy, which holds only in-frame ones; the method was immunoSEQ multiplex PCR. This table holds around 150,000 clones, 85% to 95% found once. Germline CDR1 reads MNHEY; CDR2 reads SVGAGI. V dropped 7 bases and J dropped 8; count of bases not matched to a gene: 9. CDR3 length equals 14 residues. Sequenced material: peripheral blood, taken on day 0 of AZD1222 vaccination. The TCR originated in an adult in good health. V gene TRBV6-5 combines with J gene TRBJ2-1; TRBD1 aligns across 9 bases. The CDR3 DNA follows: TGTGCCAGCAACAGGGACAGGGTCTGGGATGAGCAGTTCTTC. Translation gives CASNRDRVWDEQFF.